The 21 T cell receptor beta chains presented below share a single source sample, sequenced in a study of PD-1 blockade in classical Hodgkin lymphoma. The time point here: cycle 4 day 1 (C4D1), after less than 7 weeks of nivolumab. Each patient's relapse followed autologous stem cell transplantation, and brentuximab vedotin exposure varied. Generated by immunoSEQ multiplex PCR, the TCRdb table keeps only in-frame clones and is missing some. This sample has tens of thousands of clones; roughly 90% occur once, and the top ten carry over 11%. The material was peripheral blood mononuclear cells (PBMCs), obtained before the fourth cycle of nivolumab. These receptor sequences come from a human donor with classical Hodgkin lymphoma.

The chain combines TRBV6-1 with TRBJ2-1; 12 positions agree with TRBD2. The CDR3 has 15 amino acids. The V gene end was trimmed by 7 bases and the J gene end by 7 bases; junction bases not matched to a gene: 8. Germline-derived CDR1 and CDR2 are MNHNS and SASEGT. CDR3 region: CASTRLAGVLNEQFF. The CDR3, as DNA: TGTGCCAGCACTCGACTAGCGGGAGTGTTGAATGAGCAGTTCTTC.

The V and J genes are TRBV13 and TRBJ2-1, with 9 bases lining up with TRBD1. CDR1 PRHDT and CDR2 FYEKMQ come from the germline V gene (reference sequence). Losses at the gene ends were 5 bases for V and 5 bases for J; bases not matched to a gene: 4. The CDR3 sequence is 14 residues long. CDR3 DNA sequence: TGTGCCAGCAGCGAGGGACAGGGCCACAATGAGCAGTTCTTC. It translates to CASSEGQGHNEQFF. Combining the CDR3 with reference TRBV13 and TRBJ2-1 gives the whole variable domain AAGVIQSPRHLIKEKRETATLKCYPIPRHDTVYWYQQGPGQDPQFLISFYEKMQSDKGSIPDRFSAQQFSDYHSELNMSSLELGDSALYFCASSEGQGHNEQFFGPGTRLTVL.

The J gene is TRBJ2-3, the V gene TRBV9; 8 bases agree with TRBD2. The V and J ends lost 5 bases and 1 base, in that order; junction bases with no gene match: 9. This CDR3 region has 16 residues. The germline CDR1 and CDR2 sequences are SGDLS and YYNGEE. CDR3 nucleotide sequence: TGTGCCAGCAGTTTGAGCGGGAGACGGGGCACAGATACGCAGTATTTT. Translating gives CASSLSGRRGTDTQYF.

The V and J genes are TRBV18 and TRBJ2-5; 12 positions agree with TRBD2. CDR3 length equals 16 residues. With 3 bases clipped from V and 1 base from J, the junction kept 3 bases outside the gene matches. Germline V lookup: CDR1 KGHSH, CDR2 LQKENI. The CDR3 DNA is TGTGCCAGCTCACCTGGGACTAGCGGGCTCCAAGAGACCCAGTACTTC. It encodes CASSPGTSGLQETQYF.

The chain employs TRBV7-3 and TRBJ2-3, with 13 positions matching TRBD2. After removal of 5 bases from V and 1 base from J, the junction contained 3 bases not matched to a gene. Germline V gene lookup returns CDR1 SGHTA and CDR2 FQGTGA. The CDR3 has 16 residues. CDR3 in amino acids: CASSPGTSGGTDTQYF. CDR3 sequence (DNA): TGTGCCAGCAGCCCAGGGACTAGCGGGGGCACAGATACGCAGTATTTT.

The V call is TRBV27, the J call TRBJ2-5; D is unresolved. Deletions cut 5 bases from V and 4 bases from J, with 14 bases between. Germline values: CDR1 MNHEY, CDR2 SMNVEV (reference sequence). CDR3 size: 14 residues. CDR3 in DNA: TGTGCCAGCAGTCAATTAAACGGTGGAGAGACCCAGTACTTC. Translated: CASSQLNGGETQYF.

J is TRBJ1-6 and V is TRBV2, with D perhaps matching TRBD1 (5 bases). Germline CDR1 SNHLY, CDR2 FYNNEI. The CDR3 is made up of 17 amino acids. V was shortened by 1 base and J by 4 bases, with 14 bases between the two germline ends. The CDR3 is CASSEDGGGGYNSPLHF. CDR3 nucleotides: TGTGCCAGCAGTGAAGACGGGGGAGGTGGTTATAATTCACCCCTCCACTTT.

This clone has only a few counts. The chain's CDR3 is CASSIDWTVTDEKLFF. CDR3 bases: TGTGCCAGTAGTATAGACTGGACAGTGACCGACGAAAAACTGTTTTTT. This chain joins TRBV19 and TRBJ1-4; possibly TRBD1 for D (6 bases). The CDR3 spans 16 residues. The germline V gene has CDR1 LNHDA and CDR2 SQIVND (reference sequence). The V gene lost 0 bases and the J gene lost 8 bases, with 16 bases spanning the gap.

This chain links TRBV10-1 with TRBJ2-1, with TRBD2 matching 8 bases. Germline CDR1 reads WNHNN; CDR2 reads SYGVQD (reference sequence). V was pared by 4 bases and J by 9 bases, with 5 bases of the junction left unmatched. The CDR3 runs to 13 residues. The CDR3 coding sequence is TGCGCCAGCAGTGTCTCCGGGGGGGGTGAGCAGTTCTTC. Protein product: CASSVSGGGEQFF.

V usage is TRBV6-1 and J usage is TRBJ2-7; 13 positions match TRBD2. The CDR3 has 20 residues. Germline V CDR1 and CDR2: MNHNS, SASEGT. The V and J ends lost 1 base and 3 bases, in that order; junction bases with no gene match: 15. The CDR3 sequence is CASSEGLAGGRILRNYEQYF. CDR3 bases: TGTGCCAGCAGTGAAGGACTAGCGGGAGGAAGAATCCTTAGAAACTACGAGCAGTACTTC.

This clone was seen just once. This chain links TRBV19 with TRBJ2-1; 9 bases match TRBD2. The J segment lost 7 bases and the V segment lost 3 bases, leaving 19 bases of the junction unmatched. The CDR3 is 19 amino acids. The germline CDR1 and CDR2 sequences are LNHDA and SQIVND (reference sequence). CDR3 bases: TGTGCCAGTAGTATTTTACTAGCGGGTCGTTTTAGCGAATTAAATGAGCAGTTCTTC. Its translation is CASSILLAGRFSELNEQFF.

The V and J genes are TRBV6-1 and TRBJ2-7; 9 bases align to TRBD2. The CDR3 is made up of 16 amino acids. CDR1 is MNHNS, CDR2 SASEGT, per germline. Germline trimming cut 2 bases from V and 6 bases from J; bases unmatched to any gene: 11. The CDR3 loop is CASSETLHSAGGEQYF. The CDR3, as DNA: TGTGCCAGCAGTGAAACCCTGCACTCAGCGGGAGGCGAGCAGTACTTC.

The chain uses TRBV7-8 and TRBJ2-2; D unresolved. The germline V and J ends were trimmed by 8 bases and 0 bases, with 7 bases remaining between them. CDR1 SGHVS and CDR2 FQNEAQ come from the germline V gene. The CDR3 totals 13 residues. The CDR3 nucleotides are TGTGCCAGCCAGGATGCGAACACCGGGGAGCTGTTTTTT. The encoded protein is CASQDANTGELFF.

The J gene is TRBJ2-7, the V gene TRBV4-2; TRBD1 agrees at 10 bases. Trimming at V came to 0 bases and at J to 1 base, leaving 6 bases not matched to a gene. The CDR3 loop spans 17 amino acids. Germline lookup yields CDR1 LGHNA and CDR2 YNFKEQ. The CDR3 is CASSQDDGTGASYEQYF. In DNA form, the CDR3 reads TGTGCCAGCAGCCAAGATGACGGGACAGGGGCTTCCTACGAGCAGTACTTC.

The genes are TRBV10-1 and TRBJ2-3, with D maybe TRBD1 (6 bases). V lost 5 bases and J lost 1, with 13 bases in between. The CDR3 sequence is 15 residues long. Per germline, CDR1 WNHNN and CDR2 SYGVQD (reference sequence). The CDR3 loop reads CASSPGAARTDTQYF. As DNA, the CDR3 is TGCGCCAGCAGTCCAGGGGCAGCCCGCACAGATACGCAGTATTTT.

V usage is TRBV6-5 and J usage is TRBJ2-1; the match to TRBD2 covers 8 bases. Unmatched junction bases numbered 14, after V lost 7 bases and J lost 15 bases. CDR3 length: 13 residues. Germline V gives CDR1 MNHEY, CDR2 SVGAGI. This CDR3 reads CASTPGRASVLFF. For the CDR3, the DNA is TGTGCCAGCACCCCCGGGAGGGCATCTGTCCTGTTCTTC.

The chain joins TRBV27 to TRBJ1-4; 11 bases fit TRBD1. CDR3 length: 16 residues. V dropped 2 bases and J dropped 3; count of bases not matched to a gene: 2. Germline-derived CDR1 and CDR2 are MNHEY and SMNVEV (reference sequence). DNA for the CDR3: TGTGCCAGCAGTTTACGGGACAGGGGGTCTAATGAAAAACTGTTTTTT. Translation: CASSLRDRGSNEKLFF.

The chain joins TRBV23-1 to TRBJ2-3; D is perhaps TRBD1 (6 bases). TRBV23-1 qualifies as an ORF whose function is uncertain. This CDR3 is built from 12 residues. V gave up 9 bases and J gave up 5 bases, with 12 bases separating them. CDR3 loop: CASFQGLDTQYF. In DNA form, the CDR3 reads TGCGCCAGTTTTCAGGGGCTAGATACGCAGTATTTT.

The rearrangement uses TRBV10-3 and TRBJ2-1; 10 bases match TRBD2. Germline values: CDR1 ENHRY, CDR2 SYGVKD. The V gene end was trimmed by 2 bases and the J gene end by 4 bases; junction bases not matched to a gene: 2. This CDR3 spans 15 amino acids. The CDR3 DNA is TGTGCCATCAGTGAGGGACTAGCGGAATACAATGAGCAGTTCTTC. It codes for CAISEGLAEYNEQFF.

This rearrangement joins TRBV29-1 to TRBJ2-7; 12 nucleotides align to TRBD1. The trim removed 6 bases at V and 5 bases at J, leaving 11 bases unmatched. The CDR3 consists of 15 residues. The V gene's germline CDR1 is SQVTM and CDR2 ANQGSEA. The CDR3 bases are TGCAGCGTATCTCGGTGGGGACAGGGGGCCCACGAGCAGTACTTC. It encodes CSVSRWGQGAHEQYF.

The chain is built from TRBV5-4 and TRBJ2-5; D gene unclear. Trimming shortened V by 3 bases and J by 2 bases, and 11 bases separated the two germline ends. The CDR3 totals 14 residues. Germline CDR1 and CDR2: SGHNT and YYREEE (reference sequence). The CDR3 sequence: CASSSEPIQETQYF. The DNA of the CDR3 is TGTGCCAGCAGCTCCGAGCCCATACAAGAGACCCAGTACTTC.